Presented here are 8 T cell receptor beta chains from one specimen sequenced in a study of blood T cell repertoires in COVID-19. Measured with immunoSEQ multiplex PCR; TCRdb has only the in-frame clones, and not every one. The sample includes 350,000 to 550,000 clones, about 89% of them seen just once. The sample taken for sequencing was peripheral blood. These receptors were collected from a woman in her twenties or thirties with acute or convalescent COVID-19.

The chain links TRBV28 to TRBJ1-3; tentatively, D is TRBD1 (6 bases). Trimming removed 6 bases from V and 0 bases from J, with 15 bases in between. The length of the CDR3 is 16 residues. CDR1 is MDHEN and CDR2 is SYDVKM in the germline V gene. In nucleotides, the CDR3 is TGTGCCAGCAGGTATCGGGACACCCGCTCTGGAAACACCATATATTTT. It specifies CASRYRDTRSGNTIYF.

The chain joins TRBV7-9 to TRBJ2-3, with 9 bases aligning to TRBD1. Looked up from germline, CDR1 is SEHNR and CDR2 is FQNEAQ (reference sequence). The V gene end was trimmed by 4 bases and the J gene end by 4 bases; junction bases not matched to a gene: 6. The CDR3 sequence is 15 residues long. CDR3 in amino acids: CASSWGQGSADTQYF. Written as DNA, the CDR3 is TGTGCCAGCAGCTGGGGACAGGGTAGCGCAGATACGCAGTATTTT.

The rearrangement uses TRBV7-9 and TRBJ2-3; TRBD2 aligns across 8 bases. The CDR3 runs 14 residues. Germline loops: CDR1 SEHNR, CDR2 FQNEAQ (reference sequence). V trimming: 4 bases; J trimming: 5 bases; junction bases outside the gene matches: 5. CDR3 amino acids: CASSSSGGIDTQYF. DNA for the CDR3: TGTGCCAGCAGCTCGAGCGGGGGAATAGATACGCAGTATTTT.

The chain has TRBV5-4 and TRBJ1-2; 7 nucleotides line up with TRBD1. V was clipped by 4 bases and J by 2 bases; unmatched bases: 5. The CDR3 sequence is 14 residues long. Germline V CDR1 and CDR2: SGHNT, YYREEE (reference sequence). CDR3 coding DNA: TGTGCCAGCAGCCCCGAGACAGGGAACTATGGCTACACCTTC. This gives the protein CASSPETGNYGYTF.

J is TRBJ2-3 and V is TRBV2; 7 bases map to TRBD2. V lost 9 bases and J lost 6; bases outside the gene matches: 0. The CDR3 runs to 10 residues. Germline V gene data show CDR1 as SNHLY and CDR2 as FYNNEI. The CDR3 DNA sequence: TGTGCCAGTAGCGGGGATACGCAGTATTTT. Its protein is CASSGDTQYF.

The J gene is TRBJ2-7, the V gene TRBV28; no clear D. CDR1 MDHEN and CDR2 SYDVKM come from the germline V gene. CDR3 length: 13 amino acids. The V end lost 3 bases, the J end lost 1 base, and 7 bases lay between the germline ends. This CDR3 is CASSFTLSYEQYF. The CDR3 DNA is TGTGCCAGCAGTTTTACTTTGTCCTACGAGCAGTACTTC.

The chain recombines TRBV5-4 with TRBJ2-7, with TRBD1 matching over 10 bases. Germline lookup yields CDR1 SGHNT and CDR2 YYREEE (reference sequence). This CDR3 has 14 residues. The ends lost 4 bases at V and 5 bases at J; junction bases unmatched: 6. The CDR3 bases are TGTGCCAGCAGCCGAGGGACAGGGGACGACGAGCAGTACTTC. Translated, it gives CASSRGTGDDEQYF.

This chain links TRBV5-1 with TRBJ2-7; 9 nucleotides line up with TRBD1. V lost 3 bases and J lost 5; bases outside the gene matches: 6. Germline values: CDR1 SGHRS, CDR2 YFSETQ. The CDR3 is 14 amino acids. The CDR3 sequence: CASSSGQGIHEQYF. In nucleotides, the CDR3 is TGCGCCAGCAGCTCGGGACAGGGAATACACGAGCAGTACTTC. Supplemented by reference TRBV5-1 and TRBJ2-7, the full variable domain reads KAGVTQTPRYLIKTRGQQVTLSCSPISGHRSVSWYQQTPGQGLQFLFEYFSETQRNKGNFPGRFSGRQFSNSRSEMNVSTLELGDSALYLCASSSGQGIHEQYFGPGTRLTVT.